This TCR beta chain was documented in a study of cytomegalovirus exposure and HLA in healthy donors. Details on this clone: Its target is unknown.

General observations from the study: Versus the approximately 700-donor mean, an Asian-associated ancestry cluster reportedly showed fewer N-insertions in a later analysis. A prior analysis recorded that most TCR beta V segments were productive about 87% or about 30% of the time. From TCR beta sequences, most subjects' HLA-A and HLA-B alleles were reportedly predicted accurately. The authors later linked a missense DCLRE1C variant to TCR beta V- and J-gene trimming.

PCR involved 60 Vbeta and 13 Jbeta primers. Produced via immunoSEQ multiplex PCR; TCRdb's table is partial and in-frame only. The table lists fewer than 150,000 clones, around four fifths of them singletons. The specimen sequenced was PBMCs. The clonotype originates from a man between 25 and 39 years old in good health and CMV-seronegative.

The CDR3, as DNA: TGTGCCAGCAGCTTATTAGGCGTCAGGGTTTACGAGCAGTACTTC. It is translated as CASSLLGVRVYEQYF. The chain couples TRBV7-9 to TRBJ2-7; tentatively, D is TRBD1 (5 bases). Germline lookup yields CDR1 SEHNR and CDR2 FQNEAQ (reference sequence). The V and J ends lost 2 bases and 4 bases respectively, with 15 bases between them. The CDR3 length is 15 residues.